The clone carrying this T cell receptor beta chain was detected only a few times. No antigen is known for it. The data belong to a study of T cells in Graves' hyperthyroidism and ophthalmopathy. Amplified TCR beta CDR3 regions derived from RNA transcripts. The primer set for the first-round RT-PCR of the TCR CDR3 was HTBI. MiXCR, run by TCRdb on the multiplex PCR reads, gives a single entry per CDR3 protein. The sample records more than 350,000 distinct CDR3 sequences, roughly 15% being singletons. Study-wide results and caveats: A model of 13 V-J features distinguished ophthalmopathy from stable hyperthyroidism.

Exclusion of patients followed from uncontrolled infection, other autoimmune disease, pregnancy or lactation. Clinical symptoms, serum thyroxine and TRAb, thyroid ultrasound and orbital computed tomography were used for the diagnoses. 9.5 to 10 ml fresh peripheral blood yielded the PBMCs. The CDR3 is 13 residues long. Germline CDR1 reads LNHDA; CDR2 reads SQIVND (reference sequence). Losses at the gene ends were 3 bases for V and 4 bases for J; bases not matched to a gene: 1. The clonotype originates from a woman aged 30 to 39 with Graves' ophthalmopathy. The rearrangement joins TRBV19 to TRBJ1-1; 8 positions match TRBD1. Sequencing input: blood. The CDR3: CASSIGQGTEAFF. The CDR3, as DNA: TGTGCCAGTAGTATCGGACAGGGCACTGAAGCTTTCTTT. The full variable domain, in which reference TRBV19 and TRBJ1-1 provide the parts outside the CDR3, is DGGITQSPKYLFRKEGQNVTLSCEQNLNHDAMYWYRQDPGQGLRLIYYSQIVNDFQKGDIAEGYSVSREKKESFPLTVTSAQKNPTAFYLCASSIGQGTEAFFGQGTRLTVV.